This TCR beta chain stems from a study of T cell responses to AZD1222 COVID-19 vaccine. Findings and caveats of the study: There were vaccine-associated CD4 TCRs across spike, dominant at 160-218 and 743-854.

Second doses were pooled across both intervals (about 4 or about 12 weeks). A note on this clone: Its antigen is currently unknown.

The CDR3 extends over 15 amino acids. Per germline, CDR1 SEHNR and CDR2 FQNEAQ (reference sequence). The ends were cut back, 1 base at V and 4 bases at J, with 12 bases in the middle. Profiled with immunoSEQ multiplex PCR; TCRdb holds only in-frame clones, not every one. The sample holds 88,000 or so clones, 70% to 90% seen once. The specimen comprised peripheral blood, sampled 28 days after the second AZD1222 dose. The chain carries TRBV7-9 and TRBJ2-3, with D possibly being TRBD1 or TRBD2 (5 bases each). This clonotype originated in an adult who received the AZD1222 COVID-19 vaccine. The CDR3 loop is CASSLDGRGADTQYF. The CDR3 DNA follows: TGTGCCAGCAGCTTAGACGGTCGAGGGGCAGATACGCAGTATTTT.